A selection of T cell receptor beta chains follows, all from one sample in a study of blood T cell repertoires in COVID-19. Sequencing used immunoSEQ multiplex PCR; TCRdb keeps in-frame clones, though not all of them. The repertoire has roughly 200,000 clones, roughly 82% of them found once; the top ten carry around 6%. The specimen was PBMCs or T cells enriched from blood (not recorded which). The source is a man aged 40-49 years with acute COVID-19. The CDR3 runs from the conserved cysteine through the conserved F or W. The D gene is left open where the match is weak.

TRBJ2-5 | TRBV11-2 | - | CASSFGGRYQETQYF
TRBJ1-2 | TRBV7-3 | TRBD1 | CASSYAGGQGEDGYTF
TRBJ2-7 | TRBV20-1 | - | CSAKWRGEQYF
TRBJ2-5 | TRBV3-1/TRBV3-2 | - | CASSQDLDSKEVETQYF
TRBJ2-2 | TRBV29-1 | TRBD2 | CSVVDPGLAANTGELFF
TRBJ2-3 | TRBV11-2 | TRBD2 | CASSRLAGLHTQYF
TRBJ1-1 | TRBV6-1 | - | CASSETGGDTEAFF
TRBJ2-2 | TRBV3-1/TRBV3-2 | - | CASSQERGSGELFF
TRBJ2-7 | TRBV11-2 | TRBD2 | CASRKLADNSYEQYF
TRBJ2-3 | TRBV30 | - | CAWTRGGTGPDTQYF
TRBJ2-5 | TRBV25-1 | - | CASSATGPTLMETQYF
TRBJ2-2 | TRBV6-1 | - | CASSEQGSTGELFF
TRBJ1-5 | TRBV6-5 | - | CASSYVRFGQPQHF
TRBJ2-7 | TRBV5-4 | TRBD2 | CASSHILAGDEQYF
TRBJ2-7 | TRBV28 | TRBD2 | CASRGLAGRNQPAEQYF
TRBJ1-2 | TRBV5-6 | TRBD1 | CASSAGTVGYTF
TRBJ2-7 | TRBV30 | TRBD2 | CAWTPSGSYEQYF
TRBJ2-1 | TRBV19 | TRBD1 | CASSSGQGYNEQFF
TRBJ1-1 | TRBV24-1 | - | CATSDSQGFSAEAFF
TRBJ2-2 | TRBV7-9 | - | CASSLVAGYTGELFF
TRBJ2-7 | TRBV18 | - | CASSPQGYHEQYF
TRBJ2-7 | TRBV11-2 | - | CASSSSITVLYEQYF
TRBJ2-2 | TRBV9 | - | CASSVAPGRTTGELFF
TRBJ2-2 | TRBV6-5 | - | CASSVRRTGELFF
TRBJ2-7 | TRBV4-1 | TRBD2 | CASSQEASGSYEQYF
TRBJ2-7 | TRBV28 | - | CASSLSYFRGGEQYF
TRBJ2-7 | TRBV19 | TRBD1 | CASSIDDRGSYEQYF
TRBJ1-4 | TRBV7-9 | - | CASSGYQGPEKLFF
TRBJ1-1 | TRBV5-1 | - | CASRTRPMGLAEAFF
TRBJ1-2 | TRBV9 | TRBD1 | CASSDGQGVNYGYTF
TRBJ2-7 | TRBV6-5 | - | CATLRGAYEQYF
TRBJ2-3 | TRBV27 | TRBD1 | CASGRDRGTDTQYF
TRBJ2-7 | TRBV2 | TRBD1 | CATAIDRGPYEQYF
TRBJ2-7 | TRBV28 | - | CASTLSDSRREQYF
TRBJ1-2 | TRBV30 | TRBD1 | CARTGVYGYTF
TRBJ2-5 | TRBV5-4 | TRBD2 | CASSLAGRGETQYF
TRBJ1-3 | TRBV19 | TRBD1 | CASSTRRGTSGNTIYF
TRBJ2-1 | TRBV6-2/TRBV6-3 | - | CASSYEGPEQFF
TRBJ1-5 | TRBV27 | - | CASGLPNQPQHF
TRBJ2-7 | TRBV28 | - | CASHTLGGGGYEQYF
TRBJ1-1 | TRBV19 | - | CASTSGLLNTEAFF